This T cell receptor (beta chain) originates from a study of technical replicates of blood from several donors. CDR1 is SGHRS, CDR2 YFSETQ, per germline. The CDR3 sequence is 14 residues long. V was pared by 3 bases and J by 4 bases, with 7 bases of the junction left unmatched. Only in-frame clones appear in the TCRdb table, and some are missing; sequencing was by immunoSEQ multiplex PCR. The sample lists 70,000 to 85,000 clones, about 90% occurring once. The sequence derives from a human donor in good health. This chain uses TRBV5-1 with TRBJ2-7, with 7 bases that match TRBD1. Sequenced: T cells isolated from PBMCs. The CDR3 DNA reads TGCGCCAGCAGCTGGGGTACAGGGGATTACGAGCAGTACTTC. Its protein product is CASSWGTGDYEQYF.